Listed below are T cell receptor beta chains from one sample, sequenced in a study of radiation and T cells in renal cell carcinoma. Only in-frame clones appear in the TCRdb table, and some are missing; sequencing was by immunoSEQ multiplex PCR. The repertoire holds 160,000 or so clones, with roughly 87% as singletons. Sequenced material: blood, taken from a patient whose treatment included radiotherapy and nephrectomy. All receptors derive from a woman aged 45-65 years with renal cell carcinoma. Both conserved end residues are part of each CDR3. D genes are given only for firm matches. For some rows the clone size is stated as once, few or many, or as a class when expanded; others skip it.

j_call	clone_size	v_call	d_call	cdr3_nt	cdr3_aa
TRBJ1-2	NA	TRBV11-3	NA	TGTGCCAGCAGCACCGAACAGGGACGAGCCAACTATGGCTACACCTTC	CASSTEQGRANYGYTF
TRBJ2-1	NA	TRBV9	TRBD2	TGTGCCAGCAGCGTTATGAGCGGGGGGGCCTACGAGCAGTTCTTC	CASSVMSGGAYEQFF
TRBJ2-6	NA	TRBV6-5	TRBD2	TGTGCCAGCAGGCAACTAGCGCATGGGGCCAACGTCCTGACTTTC	CASRQLAHGANVLTF
TRBJ1-6	NA	TRBV2	NA	TGTGCCAGCAGTGAAGGTCAGGCCTTACCCCTCCACTTT	CASSEGQALPLHF
TRBJ2-3	NA	TRBV9	NA	TGTGCCAGCAGCGTGTACAGCAGCACAGATACGCAGTATTTT	CASSVYSSTDTQYF
TRBJ1-5	NA	TRBV6-5	NA	TGTGCCAGCAGCCCCGGCAGGACCAGCAATCAGCCCCAGCATTTT	CASSPGRTSNQPQHF
TRBJ1-1	NA	TRBV7-9	TRBD1	TGTGCCAGCAGCTTATGGGACAGGGGGGACACTGAAGCTTTCTTT	CASSLWDRGDTEAFF
TRBJ2-5	NA	TRBV29-1	NA	TGCAGCGCTCGGGGCTGGGTGTACCAAGAGACCCAGTACTTC	CSARGWVYQETQYF
TRBJ2-7	NA	TRBV19	NA	TGTGCCAGTAGTATTGAGGGACGGAGCTACGAGCAGTACTTC	CASSIEGRSYEQYF
TRBJ2-5	NA	TRBV7-8	NA	TGTGCCAGCAGCTCCGGCATAGCAAGGGGGGCCAGGGAGACCCAGTACTTC	CASSSGIARGARETQYF
TRBJ1-1	NA	TRBV5-8	TRBD1	TGTGCCAGCAGCTTTCACAGGGGGAGTCTCACTGAAGCTTTCTTT	CASSFHRGSLTEAFF
TRBJ1-1	NA	TRBV19	TRBD1	TGTGCCAGTAGAGCACCGGGACAGAAAGCTTTCTTT	CASRAPGQKAFF
TRBJ1-1	NA	TRBV29-1	TRBD1	TGCAGCGGCGACCGACAGGGCACTGAAGCTTTCTTT	CSGDRQGTEAFF
TRBJ2-7	NA	TRBV19	NA	TGTGCCAGTAGTATAGATCAGGGTTGGACGGGCGAGCAGTACTTC	CASSIDQGWTGEQYF
TRBJ1-5	NA	TRBV5-8	NA	TGTGCCAGCAGCTTGGCCGTGGACCTCAATCAGCCCCAGCATTTT	CASSLAVDLNQPQHF
TRBJ1-2	NA	TRBV5-6	NA	TGTGCCAGCAGCTTGGATCGGGATGGCTACACCTTC	CASSLDRDGYTF
TRBJ1-2	NA	TRBV7-8	NA	TGTGCCAGCAGCAGACAGGATAACTATGGCTACACCTTC	CASSRQDNYGYTF
TRBJ2-6	NA	TRBV5-1	NA	TGCGCCAGCAGCTTGGGCGGTCCACAGGTAGATGGGGCCAACGTCCTGACTTTC	CASSLGGPQVDGANVLTF
TRBJ2-7	NA	TRBV29-1	NA	TGCAGCGTTGCGGAACAGACCTACGAGCAGTACTTC	CSVAEQTYEQYF
TRBJ1-5	NA	TRBV30	NA	TGTGCCTGGAGCTCCAACTCGGCCGGCAATCAGCCCCAGCATTTT	CAWSSNSAGNQPQHF
TRBJ1-3	few	TRBV20-1	NA	TGCAGCTGGAGGGGGGGAAACACCATATATTTT	CSWRGGNTIYF
TRBJ2-1	NA	TRBV18	TRBD2	TGTGCCAGCTCACCGGGACTAGCGGGGAACAATGAGCAGTTCTTC	CASSPGLAGNNEQFF
TRBJ2-6	NA	TRBV5-1	NA	TGCGCCAGCAGCTTGGCCGGAAAGGGCGGGTTATATGGGGCCAACGTCCTGACTTTC	CASSLAGKGGLYGANVLTF
TRBJ1-1	NA	TRBV5-6	NA	TGTGCCAGCAGCTTTGGGGTAGGTGCCCTGAACACTGAAGCTTTCTTT	CASSFGVGALNTEAFF
TRBJ1-2	NA	TRBV29-1	NA	TGCAGCGCCGCCGGGATTGATGGCTACACCTTC	CSAAGIDGYTF
TRBJ1-1	NA	TRBV6-1	NA	TGTGCCAGCAAAAGGGGAGACAGCCCAAACACTGAAGCTTTCTTT	CASKRGDSPNTEAFF
TRBJ2-2	NA	TRBV6-6	NA	TGTGCCAGCACCGGAGCCCCACAGGGCCGCGGGGAGCTGTTTTTT	CASTGAPQGRGELFF
TRBJ2-5	NA	TRBV28	NA	TGTGCCAGCAGTTTATTGGACGTGGAGACCCAGTACTTC	CASSLLDVETQYF
TRBJ2-1	NA	TRBV7-7	TRBD2	TGTGCTAGCAGCCATAGCGGGGTGTACAATGAGCAGTTCTTC	CASSHSGVYNEQFF
TRBJ2-3	NA	TRBV11-3	NA	TGTGCCAGCGGGGCGGGTACCACAGATACGCAGTATTTT	CASGAGTTDTQYF
TRBJ1-4	NA	TRBV7-9	NA	TGTGCCAGCAGCTTAGCGCGTGGAGGGGCGGATGAAAAACTGTTTTTT	CASSLARGGADEKLFF
TRBJ2-4	NA	TRBV18	NA	TGTGCCAGCTCACCAGAGGGGATGGGGAACATTCAGTACTTC	CASSPEGMGNIQYF